These 20 T cell receptor beta chains came from one sample sequenced in a study of T cells in narcolepsy. TCRdb's copy holds only in-frame clones and misses some; the assay was immunoSEQ multiplex PCR. The repertoire consists of around 28,000 clones, with around 81% occurring once and the leading ten covering around 1%. The sequencing input was CD45RA- memory CD4+ T cells from PBMCs. The receptors were gathered from a human donor with narcolepsy.

This clone appeared a single time. J is TRBJ1-5 and V is TRBV10-3; D gene ambiguous. There are 15 residues in the CDR3. The ends were cut back, 0 bases at V and 1 base at J, with 7 bases in the middle. Germline V lookup: CDR1 ENHRY, CDR2 SYGVKD. The CDR3, as DNA: TGTGCCATCAGTGAGTCAGGCGGCAGCAATCAGCCCCAGCATTTT. Translated: CAISESGGSNQPQHF.

This chain uses TRBV11-2 with TRBJ2-1; 7 bases map to TRBD1. The CDR3 spans 16 residues. Germline values: CDR1 SGHAT, CDR2 FQNNGV. V was pared by 7 bases and J by 4 bases, with 13 bases of the junction left unmatched. DNA of the CDR3: TGTGCCAGCACCCGAGAGGGACAGCGAAATTACAATGAGCAGTTCTTC. Amino acids: CASTREGQRNYNEQFF. Drawing the rest from reference TRBV11-2 and TRBJ2-1, the complete variable domain is EAGVAQSPRYKIIEKRQSVAFWCNPISGHATLYWYQQILGQGPKLLIQFQNNGVVDDSQLPKDRFSAERLKGVDSTLKIQPAKLEDSAVYLCASTREGQRNYNEQFFGPGTRLTVL.

This clone was seen a handful of times. The chain carries TRBV11-3 and TRBJ2-7; D possibly corresponds to TRBD2 (6 bases). From germline, CDR1 is SGHNT and CDR2 YENEEA. The germline V and J ends were trimmed by 5 bases and 1 base, with 12 bases remaining between them. The CDR3 contains 14 residues. CDR3 DNA sequence: TGTGCCAGCAGCCGGGAGCAGGGTTCCTACGAGCAGTACTTC. This gives the protein CASSREQGSYEQYF.

This clone came up once. This chain connects TRBV19 to TRBJ2-2, with unresolved D. Deletions cut 5 bases from V and 0 bases from J, with 10 bases between. The germline V gene has CDR1 LNHDA and CDR2 SQIVND (reference sequence). This CDR3 comprises 15 residues. CDR3 residues: CASSSRIPNTGELFF. In nucleotides, the CDR3 is TGTGCCAGTAGTTCGCGGATTCCGAACACCGGGGAGCTGTTTTTT.

The V gene is TRBV28, the J gene TRBJ1-2; 8 nucleotides line up with TRBD1. From germline, CDR1 is MDHEN and CDR2 SYDVKM. Losses at the gene ends were 6 bases for V and 4 bases for J; bases not matched to a gene: 10. The CDR3 is 15 amino acids. CDR3 nucleotides: TGTGCCAGCAGGACGGACAGGGACGGTGGCTATGGCTACACCTTC. Translation gives CASRTDRDGGYGYTF.

The rearrangement uses TRBV7-2 and TRBJ1-2; 12 bases are a match to TRBD1. The V gene's germline CDR1 is SGHTA and CDR2 FQGNSA. Trimming cost V 2 bases and J 8 bases; bases outside gene matches: 6. The CDR3 is 15 residues long. DNA for the CDR3: TGTGCCAGCAGCTTATTCCGGGACAGGGGGCAGGGCTACACCTTC. This gives the protein CASSLFRDRGQGYTF.

This chain joins TRBV4-1 and TRBJ2-1, with 8 bases matching TRBD2. V was clipped by 0 bases and J by 5 bases; unmatched bases: 6. The V gene's germline CDR1 is MGHRA and CDR2 YSYEKL. The CDR3 is 16 residues long. CDR3 nucleotides: TGCGCCAGCAGCCAAGAAGTGCTAGCGGGCCACAATGAGCAGTTCTTC. Translated, it gives CASSQEVLAGHNEQFF.

This clone was seen only a few times. V and J are TRBV21-1 and TRBJ2-7; TRBD2 was called by the table and not checked on the DNA. TRBV21-1 counts as a pseudogene. The CDR3 sequence is 12 residues long. This CDR3 reads CASSKDPDEQYF. In DNA form, the CDR3 reads TGTGCCAGCAGCAAAGACCCGGACGAGCAGTACTTC.

The chain has TRBV5-4 and TRBJ2-3; 14 bases align to TRBD2. The germline gives CDR1 SGHNT, CDR2 YYREEE (reference sequence). This CDR3 contains 16 residues. V was clipped by 4 bases and J by 5 bases; unmatched bases: 6. CDR3 sequence: CASSLGLAGGVDTQYF. CDR3 coding DNA: TGTGCCAGCAGCCTAGGACTAGCGGGGGGCGTAGATACGCAGTATTTT.

V gene TRBV13 combines with J gene TRBJ2-4; possible D gene TRBD2, 5 bases. The CDR3 runs to 16 residues. Between the trimmed V and J ends, which lost 6 bases and 1 base, there was a span of 16 bases. The germline V gene encodes CDR1 PRHDT and CDR2 FYEKMQ (reference sequence). DNA of the CDR3: TGTGCCAGCAGTGAAAAAGCGGATTGGGCCAAAAACATTCAGTACTTC. It translates to CASSEKADWAKNIQYF.

J is TRBJ2-5 and V is TRBV5-6; D is perhaps TRBD2 (5 bases). There are 15 residues in the CDR3. Trimming cost V 3 bases and J 1 base, with 13 bases left between them. The germline CDR1 and CDR2 sequences are SGHDT and YYEEEE. The CDR3 nucleotides read TGTGCCAGCAGCTCTCTAGGACGGGGCCAAGAGACCCAGTACTTC. Translation gives CASSSLGRGQETQYF.

As concerns this clone: An end of the junction differs from the germline gene, which may be a read error. This chain joins TRBV20-1 and TRBJ1-2; maybe TRBD1 (5 bases). CDR3 size: 8 residues. Germline loops: CDR1 DFQATT, CDR2 SNEGSKA (reference sequence). The CDR3 DNA is TGCAGTGCTAGAGGGGACCTCTTC. It specifies CSARGDLF.

This sequence joins TRBV5-4 and TRBJ1-1; possible D gene TRBD1, 6 bases. In germline, CDR1 is SGHNT, CDR2 YYREEE (reference sequence). V was clipped by 7 bases and J by 7 bases, with 14 bases between them. CDR3 length: 12 residues. The CDR3 sequence is CASGGGVGEAFF. The CDR3 DNA follows: TGTGCCAGCGGAGGGGGGGTTGGTGAAGCTTTCTTT.

The V and J genes are TRBV30 and TRBJ2-2; possibly TRBD2 for D (6 bases). From germline, CDR1 is GTSNPN and CDR2 SVGIG (reference sequence). The CDR3 loop spans 13 amino acids. V was clipped by 5 bases and J by 4 bases, with 11 bases between them. The CDR3 DNA reads as TGTGCCTGGGGGACTTGTAGCACCGGGGAGCTGTTTTTT. Amino acids: CAWGTCSTGELFF.

J is TRBJ2-7 and V is TRBV6-5, with a weak D call TRBD1 (6 bases). With 5 bases removed from V and 4 bases from J, the gap between germline ends came to 12 bases. The CDR3 has 13 residues. Germline CDR1 reads MNHEY; CDR2 reads SVGAGI. CDR3 amino acids: CASSKTGLYEQYF. As DNA, the CDR3 is TGTGCCAGCAGTAAGACAGGTTTGTACGAGCAGTACTTC.

The chain uses TRBV4-1 and TRBJ1-2, with TRBD1 matching over 9 bases. The junction had 3 bases not matched to a gene; V was cut back by 0 bases and J by 4 bases. Germline loops: CDR1 MGHRA, CDR2 YSYEKL. This CDR3 has 15 amino acids. CDR3 nucleotide sequence: TGCGCCAGCAGCCAAGAGGGGACAGGGATCTATGGCTACACCTTC. Its translation is CASSQEGTGIYGYTF.

The chain links TRBV7-8 to TRBJ1-2; tentatively, D is TRBD1 (6 bases). The CDR3 is 15 amino acids. V was cut by 5 bases and J by 5 bases, with 18 bases left in between. CDR1 SGHVS and CDR2 FQNEAQ come from the germline V gene. As DNA, the CDR3 is TGTGCCAGCAGCCCTTCGACAGGATTATCTTATGGCTACACCTTC. Its translation: CASSPSTGLSYGYTF.

The chain has TRBV10-3 and TRBJ1-5; 11 nucleotides agree with TRBD1. Germline assignment: CDR1 ENHRY and CDR2 SYGVKD. The CDR3 spans 17 residues. V lost 3 bases, J lost 3 bases, and 7 bases stayed unmatched. The CDR3 here is CAISERGQGGNNQPQHF. CDR3 bases: TGTGCCATCAGTGAAAGGGGACAGGGGGGCAACAATCAGCCCCAGCATTTT.

This clone appeared a single time. The chain links TRBV19 to TRBJ2-7; D perhaps matches TRBD1 (5 bases). The germline gives CDR1 LNHDA, CDR2 SQIVND (reference sequence). V lost 6 bases and J lost 4, with 16 bases in between. This CDR3 is built from 14 residues. Here the CDR3 reads CASSPLTAQYEQYF. CDR3 bases: TGTGCCAGTAGCCCTCTGACAGCCCAATACGAGCAGTACTTC.

The V gene is TRBV4-1, the J gene TRBJ1-6; D remains ambiguous. Germline loops: CDR1 MGHRA, CDR2 YSYEKL. The CDR3 totals 16 residues. Trimming took off 4 bases at V and 7 bases at J, with 17 bases between the two ends. CDR3 sequence: CASSREGGTTNSPLHF. The CDR3 DNA reads TGCGCCAGCAGCCGAGAAGGAGGTACTACGAATTCACCCCTCCACTTT.